This TCR beta chain was retrieved from a study of cytomegalovirus exposure and HLA in healthy donors (dated by TCRdb to 2017 to 2019). Concerning the study at large: An earlier analysis of roughly 500 of the donors reported approximately 300 Gb of sequence data and some 100 million unique TCR beta sequences from roughly 180 million T cells. Approximately 310 gigabases of sequencing data and around 87 million unique TCR sequences were included in an early release covering 500 to 750 HLA-typed donors. The genetic ancestry cluster associated with self-reported Caucasian donors included 80% to 90% of the 350 to 500 genotyped donors. The study was designed to test whether signatures of past pathogen exposure could be identified by cataloging public T cell receptors. Using immunosequencing, the study profiled T cell repertoires from some 670 subjects and related those repertoires to cytomegalovirus serostatus. A separate validation cohort of approximately 120 different subjects was used in addition to the 666-subject first cohort. The study combined high-throughput TCR immunosequencing, statistical association of individual TCRs with disease status, and machine learning to predict cytomegalovirus infection status. To study patterns of TCR occurrence, a later analysis re-analyzed previously published TCR beta repertoires from 600 to 750 donors and added high-resolution HLA genotyping. Rather than using new phenotypic data, the later analysis identified candidate immune exposures from TCR beta sequences and from how often those sequences occurred across donors. To decide whether each TCR beta V gene segment behaved as functional or pseudogenic, an earlier analysis of 587 of the donors relied on high-throughput TCR beta sequencing. Donor age, sex, ethnicity and CMV serostatus were collected together with the repertoire data. Genome-wide SNP genotypes for about three fifths of the roughly 670 donors were used in a later genetic analysis, which treated that subset as a discovery cohort. All discovery cohort repertoires had been generated on a single sequencing platform. HLA typing included class I and class II loci at four-digit resolution. Typing coverage differed by locus: A, B, C, DRB1 and DQB1 were typed in about 620-630 donors, DQA1 in around 500, DPA1 in 600 to 610, and DPB1 in just under 490. Four to six DR-DQ haplotypes were handled as single units for association and clustering, since linkage in the cohort was strong. Among 398 genotyped donors of the cohort, an average of around 240,000 unique TCR beta nucleotide sequences were sequenced per donor, approximately 20% of them non-productive. General conclusions and limits of the study: Because HLA typing was missing for some donors at each locus, association tests included only the typed subset. In a later analysis, the rate of TCR association differed among HLA loci, with DRB1 alleles having the most associated TCRs and HLA-C alleles having the fewest. Assigning TCR associations to individual alleles was difficult when HLA alleles, especially DR and DQ, strongly co-occurred. According to a later analysis, most CMV-associated TCR beta chains appeared to be HLA-restricted, and the HLA associations seemed to be driven largely by CMV exposure. The authors suggested that the approach could potentially be generalized to other disease states and immunological phenotypes. The 87-base-pair reads could not distinguish some IMGT-functional V segments, including TRBV6-2 and TRBV6-3, so those segments were excluded. A later analysis found that HLA-associated TCR beta chains were more clonally expanded and had lower generation probabilities than equally common non-associated chains. A later genetic analysis reported fewer N-insertions in productive TCRs among donors in an Asian-associated ancestry cluster than the roughly 690-donor mean. In an earlier analysis of a few hundred of the donors, most TCR beta V segments were observed in productive rearrangements about 87% or about 30% of the time, broadly matching IMGT annotations. In vitro tests confirmed that three of the cytomegalovirus-associated TCR beta chains recognize cytomegalovirus antigens. Sequencing depth was assumed to be roughly uniform across donors in the presence/absence analyses, though that assumption may not hold. A cluster of highly shared sequence variants was judged likely to be a technical artifact of the sequencing pipeline. The classifier was reported to diagnose cytomegalovirus status with high specificity and sensitivity in both the original and validation cohorts. Over 15 rarely observed V segments, including chromosome 9 orphons, were excluded from the earlier analysis of about 500 of the donors because counts were too low. Most TCR sequences were observed very rarely across donors, whereas some public TCRs were present in many individuals. Specific HLA alleles were associated with roughly 17,000 TCR beta sequences at a false discovery rate of 0.05 in a later analysis. Correlated functional status among segregating V segments might reflect linkage disequilibrium, but an unknown experimental factor could not be ruled out. A further reported finding was that TCR beta sequences accurately predicted the HLA-A and HLA-B alleles for most subjects in the first cohort. An association between a missense DCLRE1C variant and V-gene and J-gene trimming of TCR beta chains was found in a later genetic analysis and replicated in an independent cohort. Several of the top co-occurrence clusters appeared to be linked to parvovirus B19, influenza, CMV and Epstein-Barr virus, according to a later analysis. CMV serostatus was the only immune exposure information available for the cohort. The cohort was sequenced for TCR beta chains only, and without alpha or paired-chain data the features that could be detected were limited. In the study, about 150 TCR beta chains were listed as associated with cytomegalovirus.

Including cysteine and phenylalanine, the CDR3 has 14 amino acids. This entry keeps only the CDR3 DNA: 42 bases, framed from base 1. CDR1 and CDR2 are read off the germline V gene as SGHRS and YFSETQ. Trimming costs V 4 bases and J 5 bases, and their ends lie 15 bases apart. The cohort was made up of about 670 healthy bone marrow donors. All cohort members were sampled while nominally healthy, although unrecorded immune exposures were likely present. The donor was CMV seropositive and was included in the group of some 290 seropositive cohort members. Every donor gave a peripheral blood sample, and the peripheral blood mononuclear cells from that sample were used for TCR beta sequencing. Genomic DNA was extracted from the blood cell samples with the Qiagen DNeasy Blood Extraction Kit. Concerning this clone: Its target antigen remains unknown. Base-call qualities are not available, and no considerably larger clone is one nucleotide away.

Preparation of the library involved the immunoSEQ multiplex PCR assay. A mixture of 60 forward primers for TCR Vbeta segments and 13 reverse primers for TCR Jbeta segments was used in the multiplex PCR. The CDR3 region of rearranged TCR beta genes was amplified from genomic DNA with a multiplex PCR assay. The amplified TCR beta libraries were sequenced on the Illumina HiSeq System as 87-base-pair reads. In the original analysis: A later analysis tallied roughly 76 million unique TCR beta chains across the 700 or so repertoires, and approximately 11 million of those chains were shared by two or more donors. Raw reads were error-corrected and collapsed into unique sequences with a nearest-neighbor algorithm that merged closely related sequences to remove PCR and sequencing errors. Alignment of CDR3 sequences to IMGT reference sequences was used to assign V, D and J gene segments. For a sequence to be retained, a match of at least six nucleotides to both a V gene segment and a J gene segment was required. Rearrangements were called productive when the CDR3 lacked stop codons and stayed in frame with V and J; all others were non-productive. Following IMGT convention, CDR3 was defined as the stretch from the second conserved V-encoded cysteine to the conserved J-encoded phenylalanine. The earlier analysis of 500 to 750 of the donors excluded any sequence lacking an unambiguous match to a single V gene segment. In an earlier analysis of a few hundred of the donors, V segments were called functional above 56.7% productive rearrangements and were called segregating when the between-donor standard deviation exceeded 5%. To diagnose cytomegalovirus status from the catalog of TCR beta chain sequences, a statistical classification framework was built. A later analysis assigned V and J genes by comparing TCR nucleotide sequences with IMGT/GENE-DB human TR gene sequences. Using the TCRdist pipeline, a later analysis assigned CDR3 sequences along with most-parsimonious VDJ recombination scenarios. In a later analysis, each TCR beta chain was defined by its CDR3 amino acid sequence together with its V-gene family, and reads without a unique V-gene family were excluded. To address suspected cross-contamination and a sequencing artifact, a later analysis removed around 590 highly shared, low-generation-probability nucleotide sequences. In a later analysis, a clonal expansion index for each public chain was calculated from normalized within-repertoire ranks of inferred template counts. Generation probabilities in a later analysis came from a VDJ recombination model fitted to out-of-frame rearrangements, and those results were checked against IGoR. In a later analysis, TCR-TCR, TCR-HLA and TCR-CMV co-occurrence was scored with hypergeometric tests, and a repertoire-size bias correction was applied to TCR pairs. To estimate false discovery rates, a later analysis permuted the HLA or CMV assignments 20 times. In a later analysis, co-occurring TCRs were grouped using DBSCAN, with TCRdist sequence similarity added in when clustering inside HLA-allele-positive subsets. Repertoires with fewer than 30,000 or more than 120,000 public chains, plus five repertoires with anomalous nucleotide sharing, were excluded from co-occurrence clustering. The source is immuneACCESS, and TCRdb retained only in-frame sequences with V and J called. Part of the clones is not carried over; for the studies checked, unresolved V genes explain less than half of this, and the remainder is unexplained. V, J and clone size derive from that table, while D and trimming were established from the DNA sequence. The sample contains about 180,000 clones, around 78% of them found a single time. The leading ten clones occupy 13% of the sample.

Specimen: PBMCs. This clonotype originated in a woman aged 45-65 years in good health and CMV-seropositive. The sequence links TRBV5-1 to TRBJ1-1, and possibly TRBD1, on 6 matching bases. The bases are TGCGCCAGCAGCGCTCAGGGTAGGGGGACTGAAGCTTTCTTT. Translated, it reads CASSAQGRGTEAFF. This CDR3, with the reference TRBV5-1 and TRBJ1-1 proteins standing in past its ends, gives the full variable domain KAGVTQTPRYLIKTRGQQVTLSCSPISGHRSVSWYQQTPGQGLQFLFEYFSETQRNKGNFPGRFSGRQFSNSRSEMNVSTLELGDSALYLCASSAQGRGTEAFFGQGTRLTVV.